The present TCR beta chain was sequenced within a study of shared clonotypes between healthy human individuals. CDR3 length: 16 residues. The V gene end was trimmed by 3 bases and the J gene end by 3 bases; junction bases not matched to a gene: 7. Germline V gene data show CDR1 as MDHEN and CDR2 as SYDVKM. Assay used: immunoSEQ multiplex PCR; TCRdb lists only in-frame clones, some missing. There are around 100,000 clones in the sample; around 71% occur only once, and roughly 22% lies in the top ten. The sequencing sample was made of memory CD8+ T cells sorted from blood. As to subset: CD45RO+ cells pooled with CCR7-negative TemRA cells. The TCR sequence derives from a woman under 40 in good health. The chain carries TRBV28 and TRBJ2-3; 9 bases are a match to TRBD2. The CDR3 coding sequence is TGTGCCAGCAGTTTTGGGCGGGAGGGCTTTACAGATACGCAGTATTTT. It translates to CASSFGREGFTDTQYF.